These 30 T cell receptor beta chains were all obtained from the same sample, sequenced in a study of prognosis after radiotherapy for stage I lung cancer (dated by TCRdb to 2020 to 2022). Instrument used: Illumina HiSeq 3000. Two rounds of multiplex PCR on genomic DNA were used to amplify the TCR beta CDR3 region. The first PCR round used primers specific to each TRBV and TRBJ gene, and the primer sequences were filed in Chinese patent CN105087789A. TCRdb took the public reads, trimmed them with fastp at Q25, ran MiXCR for clone calling and kept in-frame beta chains. Each CDR3 protein gets just one entry, which takes the most common genes and DNA from the rows behind it. The sample includes 26,000 or so distinct CDR3 sequences, with about 32% observed a single time. The top ten hold roughly 33% of the sample. Sample: PBMCs, taken before or after stereotactic body radiation therapy (not recorded which). Every receptor here comes from a donor at least 50 years old with non-small cell lung cancer.

This clonotype was recorded many times. The chain employs TRBV7-2 and TRBJ1-1, with a weak D call TRBD1 (5 bases). Per germline, CDR1 SGHTA and CDR2 FQGNSA. V gave up 0 bases and J gave up 7 bases, with 12 bases separating them. The CDR3 runs 14 residues. The CDR3 is CASSLAGTGREAFF. CDR3 coding DNA: TGTGCCAGCAGCTTAGCGGGGACGGGACGTGAAGCTTTCTTT.

This rearrangement joins TRBV20-1 to TRBJ1-3; D ambiguous. The length of the CDR3 is 14 residues. Germline assignment: CDR1 DFQATT and CDR2 SNEGSKA (reference sequence). Trimming removed 5 bases at V and 8 bases at J, with 19 bases between. The CDR3 reads CSAADSEGRDTIYF. DNA of the CDR3: TGCAGTGCTGCCGACTCGGAAGGGCGAGACACCATATATTTT.

About this clonotype: A much bigger clone sits one base away, suggesting this may be a read error. The chain uses TRBV25-1 and TRBJ2-5; 7 nucleotides line up with TRBD2. The germline CDR1 and CDR2 sequences are MGHDK and SYGVNS. This CDR3 contains 15 residues. CDR3 protein: CATSEWRGKQETQYF. The DNA for the CDR3 is TGTGCCACCAGTGAATGGCGGGGGAAGCAAGAGACCCAGTACTTC.

This clonotype was counted at least ten times. The chain employs TRBV6-1 and TRBJ1-1; TRBD1 might be the D (6 bases). The V and J ends lost 5 bases and 4 bases respectively, with 17 bases between them. Germline CDR1 and CDR2: MNHNS and SASEGT. The CDR3 covers 15 residues. This chain's CDR3 is CASSRGGAGGTEAFF. The CDR3 bases are TGTGCCAGCAGTAGGGGGGGGGCCGGGGGCACTGAAGCTTTCTTT.

The chain combines TRBV11-2 with TRBJ2-2; 10 bases align to TRBD1. CDR3 length: 16 amino acids. With V trimmed by 4 bases and J by 7 bases, 9 bases remained unmatched. Germline values: CDR1 SGHAT, CDR2 FQNNGV. The CDR3 protein is CASSSIDRGQVGELFF. The CDR3 DNA reads as TGTGCCAGCAGCTCAATCGACAGGGGGCAGGTCGGGGAGCTGTTTTTT.

In its sample, this clonotype was seen many times. The chain is built from TRBV28 and TRBJ2-3; D is possibly TRBD1 (6 bases). V lost 5 bases, J lost 5 bases, and 14 bases lay in between. Germline V gene lookup returns CDR1 MDHEN and CDR2 SYDVKM. CDR3 length equals 14 residues. The CDR3 coding sequence is TGTGCCAGCAGTCCCCAGGGGTGGGGAGATACGCAGTATTTT. Amino acid sequence: CASSPQGWGDTQYF.

The genes are TRBV5-1 and TRBJ1-2, with no clear D. CDR1 and CDR2 from the germline V gene are SGHRS and YFSETQ. Trimming pared 0 bases from V and 4 bases from J, leaving 10 bases between. This CDR3 region has 14 residues. CDR3 coding DNA: TGCGCCAGCAGCTTGGCCGCACCTCCCTATGGCTACACCTTC. Translated: CASSLAAPPYGYTF.

At least ten counts were recorded for this clonotype. The chain joins TRBV12-3 or TRBV12-4 to TRBJ2-1; D is tentatively TRBD1 or TRBD2 (5 bases each). This CDR3 region has 13 residues. V was trimmed by 5 bases and J by 5 bases, leaving 10 bases between them. The CDR3 DNA follows: TGTGCCAGCAGTGCCGGGACCCACAATGAGCAGTTCTTC. Encoded protein: CASSAGTHNEQFF.

The V call is TRBV2, the J call TRBJ2-7; 9 nucleotides align to TRBD2. The CDR3 spans 16 residues. The V and J ends lost 1 base and 3 bases, in that order; junction bases with no gene match: 7. Germline V CDR1 and CDR2: SNHLY, FYNNEI. The CDR3 loop is CASSEGAGGARYEQYF. CDR3 DNA sequence: TGTGCCAGCAGTGAAGGGGCGGGAGGGGCCCGCTACGAGCAGTACTTC.

In its sample, this clonotype is medium-sized (0.01 to 0.1%). The gene calls are TRBV7-3 and TRBJ1-2; 9 positions match TRBD1. CDR3 length: 15 residues. Germline values: CDR1 SGHTA, CDR2 FQGTGA. With V trimmed by 4 bases and J by 6 bases, 9 bases remained unmatched. CDR3 nucleotide sequence: TGTGCCAGCAGCTCAGGGACAGGGTGGGGAGATGGCTACACCTTC. This gives the protein CASSSGTGWGDGYTF. Complete variable domain (other parts from reference TRBV7-3 and TRBJ1-2): GAGVSQTPSNKVTEKGKYVELRCDPISGHTALYWYRQSLGQGPEFLIYFQGTGAADDSGLPNDRFFAVRPEGSVSTLKIQRTERGDSAVYLCASSSGTGWGDGYTFGSGTRLTVV.

The chain is built from TRBV5-1 and TRBJ2-1; TRBD1 agrees at 7 bases. CDR1 and CDR2 from the germline V gene are SGHRS and YFSETQ. J lost 9 bases, V lost 0 bases, and 9 bases had no gene match. CDR3 length: 15 residues. The CDR3 sequence: CASSLESGGWGEQFF. The CDR3 DNA reads TGCGCCAGCAGCTTGGAGTCAGGGGGTTGGGGTGAGCAGTTCTTC.

This clonotype was found many times. This chain uses TRBV6-1 with TRBJ2-7; 11 positions agree with TRBD1. V lost 6 bases, J lost 7 bases, and 8 bases stayed unmatched. Germline V gene lookup returns CDR1 MNHNS and CDR2 SASEGT. This CDR3 is built from 14 residues. CDR3 DNA sequence: TGTGCCAGCAGGGGGACAGGGGGTTTAATGGAGCAGTACTTC. Residues: CASRGTGGLMEQYF.

This clonotype was picked up many times. The chain has TRBV9 and TRBJ1-6; D unresolved. Germline-derived CDR1 and CDR2 are SGDLS and YYNGEE. Trimming pared 1 base from V and 5 bases from J, leaving 7 bases between. The CDR3 totals 14 residues. CDR3 sequence: CASSVQRDNSPLHF. The CDR3 DNA sequence: TGTGCCAGCAGCGTACAGAGGGATAATTCACCCCTCCACTTT. The variable domain in full, with the rest retrieved from reference TRBV9 and TRBJ1-6, is DSGVTQTPKHLITATGQRVTLRCSPRSGDLSVYWYQQSLDQGLQFLIQYYNGEERAKGNILERFSAQQFPDLHSELNLSSLELGDSALYFCASSVQRDNSPLHFGNGTRLTVT.

This rearrangement joins TRBV11-2 to TRBJ1-5, with D hard to call. V dropped 5 bases and J dropped 0 bases, with 5 bases sitting between them. Germline loops: CDR1 SGHAT, CDR2 FQNNGV. CDR3 length equals 13 residues. The CDR3 DNA is TGTGCCAGCAGCGTCTATAGCAATCAGCCCCAGCATTTT. Its protein is CASSVYSNQPQHF. Complete variable domain (other parts from reference TRBV11-2 and TRBJ1-5): EAGVAQSPRYKIIEKRQSVAFWCNPISGHATLYWYQQILGQGPKLLIQFQNNGVVDDSQLPKDRFSAERLKGVDSTLKIQPAKLEDSAVYLCASSVYSNQPQHFGDGTRLSIL.

For this clonotype: This may stem from a read error, because a much larger clone lies one nucleotide away. The J gene is TRBJ2-2, the V gene TRBV4-2; no clear D gene. The CDR3 has 17 residues. Trimming cost V 0 bases and J 4 bases, with 15 bases left between them. Germline CDR1 and CDR2: LGHNA and YNFKEQ. In DNA form, the CDR3 reads TGTGCCAGCAGCCAAGATATCGTGTGGTCTGGCACCGGGGAGCTGTTTTTT. Encoded protein: CASSQDIVWSGTGELFF.

This clonotype occurred many times. The rearrangement uses TRBV19 and TRBJ2-1; 9 nucleotides agree with TRBD1. V lost 3 bases to trimming and J lost 7 bases; unmatched junction nucleotides: 1. The germline V gene encodes CDR1 LNHDA and CDR2 SQIVND (reference sequence). This CDR3 has 13 amino acids. CDR3 in amino acids: CASSIGTGNEQFF. CDR3 DNA sequence: TGTGCCAGTAGTATCGGGACAGGGAATGAGCAGTTCTTC.

This clonotype was observed at least ten times. V gene TRBV10-3 combines with J gene TRBJ1-3, with a weak D call TRBD1 (6 bases). Trimming took 8 bases from V and 0 from J, leaving 14 bases between them. In germline, CDR1 is ENHRY, CDR2 SYGVKD. This CDR3 has 15 amino acids. The CDR3 spells CAIRGGLSSGNTIYF. The CDR3 bases are TGTGCCATCCGAGGGGGACTCAGCTCTGGAAACACCATATATTTT.

This clonotype was recorded at least ten times. V gene TRBV27 combines with J gene TRBJ2-1; TRBD1 is a possible D gene (6 bases). The CDR3 extends over 16 amino acids. The V gene's germline CDR1 is MNHEY and CDR2 SMNVEV (reference sequence). The V gene lost 7 bases and the J gene lost 5 bases, with 21 bases spanning the gap. This chain's CDR3 is CASTPVRGQRHNEQFF. CDR3 nucleotides: TGTGCCAGCACCCCCGTCCGGGGACAACGACACAATGAGCAGTTCTTC.

J is TRBJ2-7 and V is TRBV5-1; D ambiguous. CDR1 SGHRS and CDR2 YFSETQ come from the germline V gene. CDR3 length: 13 amino acids. V lost 2 bases and J lost 3, with 9 bases in between. The CDR3 nucleotides are TGCGCCAGCAGCTTTCTCGGAGTCTACGAGCAGTACTTC. Translated: CASSFLGVYEQYF. The whole variable domain, filled in from reference TRBV5-1 and TRBJ2-7, reads KAGVTQTPRYLIKTRGQQVTLSCSPISGHRSVSWYQQTPGQGLQFLFEYFSETQRNKGNFPGRFSGRQFSNSRSEMNVSTLELGDSALYLCASSFLGVYEQYFGPGTRLTVT.

This clonotype showed up just a few times. A far larger clone is a single base away, which makes a read error likely. V and J are TRBV7-9 and TRBJ1-5; D unclear. The CDR3 runs 15 residues. Trimming removed 1 base at V and 6 bases at J, with 13 bases between. Germline lookup yields CDR1 SEHNR and CDR2 FQNEAQ (reference sequence). The CDR3 DNA sequence: TGTGCCAGCAGCTTAGAAGGGCTAGAGGCTCAGCCCCAGCATTTT. Translation: CASSLEGLEAQPQHF.

This clonotype was counted ten times or more. The chain recombines TRBV7-3 with TRBJ2-3, with TRBD1 identical over 10 bases. Germline loops: CDR1 SGHTA, CDR2 FQGTGA. There are 15 residues in the CDR3. After removal of 5 bases from V and 1 base from J, the junction contained 3 bases not matched to a gene. The CDR3: CASSRQGAGTDTQYF. CDR3 bases: TGTGCCAGCAGCCGACAGGGGGCAGGCACAGATACGCAGTATTTT. The full variable domain, completed using reference TRBV7-3 and TRBJ2-3, is GAGVSQTPSNKVTEKGKYVELRCDPISGHTALYWYRQSLGQGPEFLIYFQGTGAADDSGLPNDRFFAVRPEGSVSTLKIQRTERGDSAVYLCASSRQGAGTDTQYFGPGTRLTVL.

This clonotype was recorded at least ten times. This chain connects TRBV5-1 to TRBJ2-5; D may correspond to TRBD1 or TRBD2 (6 bases each). Germline values: CDR1 SGHRS, CDR2 YFSETQ. Trimming removed 3 bases from V and 5 bases from J, with 20 bases in between. This CDR3 contains 16 residues. CDR3 nucleotide sequence: TGCGCCAGCAGCTGGGGTTGGGGGGCTTTTGAGGAGACCCAGTACTTC. It specifies CASSWGWGAFEETQYF.

V gene TRBV6-2 or TRBV6-3 combines with J gene TRBJ1-3; the match to TRBD1 covers 7 bases. This CDR3 contains 15 residues. The germline CDR1 and CDR2 sequences are MNHEY and SVGEGT. J lost 2 bases, V lost 7 bases, and 8 bases had no gene match. The CDR3 nucleotides are TGTGCCAGCACCATAGACAGGGAACCTGGAAACACCATATATTTT. As protein: CASTIDREPGNTIYF.

This clonotype was counted many times. The chain links TRBV6-1 to TRBJ1-4, with no clear D. The germline V gene encodes CDR1 MNHNS and CDR2 SASEGT. The CDR3 loop spans 17 amino acids. V lost 1 base and J 3 bases, leaving 15 bases between the germline ends. This CDR3 reads CASSEGGEVTPNEKLFF. In DNA form, the CDR3 reads TGTGCCAGCAGTGAAGGTGGGGAGGTGACTCCTAATGAAAAACTGTTTTTT.

Only a few counts were recorded for this clonotype. With a much larger clone just one base away, this may be a read error. The rearrangement joins TRBV20-1 to TRBJ2-3; D is possibly TRBD2 (5 bases). This CDR3 region has 12 residues. Germline assignment: CDR1 DFQATT and CDR2 SNEGSKA (reference sequence). The DNA of the CDR3 is TGCAGTTCTAGAAGCGGCGCCGATACGCAGTATTTT. Translating it yields CSSRSGADTQYF.

This clonotype was counted at least ten times. The chain carries TRBV6-2 or TRBV6-3 and TRBJ1-2, with D uncertain. The V and J ends lost 0 bases and 7 bases respectively, with 9 bases between them. CDR3 length: 13 amino acids. Germline loops: CDR1 MNHEY, CDR2 SVGEGT. CDR3 DNA: TGTGCCAGCAGTTACTCAGGCGGAAGTGGCTACACCTTC. Amino acid sequence: CASSYSGGSGYTF.

The chain has TRBV6-5 and TRBJ1-1, with D unclear. Germline CDR1 is MNHEY and CDR2 is SVGAGI. Trimming shortened V by 2 bases and J by 5 bases, and 12 bases separated the two germline ends. The CDR3 covers 14 residues. This CDR3 is CASSYRVDRTEAFF. The CDR3 nucleotides read TGTGCCAGCAGTTACCGGGTAGATCGGACTGAAGCTTTCTTT.

With regard to this clonotype: A read error likely explains this, since a far larger clone differs by one base. This rearrangement joins TRBV6-9 to TRBJ2-3; D is possibly TRBD1 (6 bases). The CDR3 has 13 residues. Trimming cost V 3 bases and J 9 bases, with 13 bases left between them. Germline-derived CDR1 and CDR2 are MNHGY and SVAAGI. CDR3 bases: TGTGCCAGCAGTTACGGGTGGGGGCCGACGCAGTATTTT. Its translation is CASSYGWGPTQYF.

This clonotype was seen ten or more times. The chain has TRBV6-1 and TRBJ1-1; D is possibly TRBD1 (5 bases). CDR3 length: 13 residues. Trimming cost V 1 base and J 10 bases, with 13 bases left between them. The germline CDR1 and CDR2 sequences are MNHNS and SASEGT. The chain's CDR3 is CASSEVQQGRAFF. DNA of the CDR3: TGTGCCAGCAGTGAAGTCCAGCAGGGCCGAGCTTTCTTT.

This clonotype occurred many times. This chain connects TRBV7-3 to TRBJ2-1; 7 positions match TRBD2. The CDR3 has 14 amino acids. Germline V gene data show CDR1 as SGHTA and CDR2 as FQGTGA. V lost 5 bases, J lost 7 bases, and 8 bases stayed unmatched. CDR3 DNA: TGTGCCAGCAGCCCATGGGGAGGGGCTAATGAGCAGTTCTTC. Protein sequence: CASSPWGGANEQFF. Using reference TRBV7-3 and TRBJ2-1 for the parts outside the CDR3, the full variable domain is GAGVSQTPSNKVTEKGKYVELRCDPISGHTALYWYRQSLGQGPEFLIYFQGTGAADDSGLPNDRFFAVRPEGSVSTLKIQRTERGDSAVYLCASSPWGGANEQFFGPGTRLTVL.